A selection of T cell receptor beta chains follows, all from one sample in a study of cytomegalovirus exposure and HLA in healthy donors. Here immunoSEQ multiplex PCR was the method, and the copy in TCRdb shows in-frame clones only, minus some. The sample contains 190,000 or so clones, about four fifths of which appear only once. The sample comprised PBMCs. The receptor source for this set is a woman between 18 and 30 years old in good health and CMV-seropositive. CDR3s include the opening cysteine and the closing phenylalanine or tryptophan. The D gene is left open where the match is weak. Size values are once, few and many counts, or a class for expanded clones, and some rows have none.

DNA	CDR3	J	length	V	size	D
TGTGCCAGCGTACCCCAGGGGGGCTTTGACTACACCTTC	CASVPQGGFDYTF	TRBJ1-2	13	TRBV25-1	NA	TRBD1
TGTGCCAGCAGTTCGCTATTCAGACAGGGGGAAGCTGAAGCTTTCTTT	CASSSLFRQGEAEAFF	TRBJ1-1	16	TRBV6-6	NA	TRBD1
TGTGCCAGCTTCAGACAGGGTTACGGGGAGCTGTTTTTT	CASFRQGYGELFF	TRBJ2-2	13	TRBV21-1	NA	NA
TGTGCCAGCAGCCAGCAGATGACAGGGCTCTATGGCTACACCTTC	CASSQQMTGLYGYTF	TRBJ1-2	15	TRBV5-5	NA	TRBD1
TGTGCCAGCAGCGTGCTTGGGCGGGGGGGCACAGATACGCAGTATTTT	CASSVLGRGGTDTQYF	TRBJ2-3	16	TRBV2	NA	TRBD2
TGTGCCAGCAGAAGTACAGGGGTTGGTCAGCCCCAGCATTTT	CASRSTGVGQPQHF	TRBJ1-5	14	TRBV21-1	NA	NA
TGTGCCAGCAGCTTAACGCGGGGGGACGATACGCAGTATTTT	CASSLTRGDDTQYF	TRBJ2-3	14	TRBV7-3	NA	TRBD2
TGTGCCAGCAGCTTGGACAGGCACCAGAACACTGAAGCTTTCTTT	CASSLDRHQNTEAFF	TRBJ1-1	15	TRBV13	NA	TRBD1
TGTGCCAGTAGAGTCGGGGGTGCTGGAGCTTTCTTT	CASRVGGAGAFF	TRBJ1-1	12	TRBV19	NA	NA
TGTGCCAGCACCGACAGGGGAGGTTCCTACGAGCAGTACTTC	CASTDRGGSYEQYF	TRBJ2-7	14	TRBV5-4	NA	TRBD1
TGCGCCAGCAGCCAGAACCCCTTGGGCAGCTCTGGAAACACCATATATTTT	CASSQNPLGSSGNTIYF	TRBJ1-3	17	TRBV4-1	NA	NA
TGTGCCAGTAGCTTACCCTCAGGGGGCACGAAACTGTTTTTT	CASSLPSGGTKLFF	TRBJ1-4	14	TRBV19	NA	TRBD1
TGCAGCGTTGAATCACTAGCGGGAAGCGCCTACAATGAGCAGTTCTTC	CSVESLAGSAYNEQFF	TRBJ2-1	16	TRBV29-1	NA	TRBD2
TGTGCCAGCAGCTGGAGGGGCAATAGCAATCAGCCCCAGCATTTT	CASSWRGNSNQPQHF	TRBJ1-5	15	TRBV5-6	NA	NA
TGTGCCAGCTCCTCTTGGCGGGAGAGCACAGATACGCAGTATTTT	CASSSWRESTDTQYF	TRBJ2-3	15	TRBV6-1	NA	TRBD2
TGTGCCAGCAGCTTAATGGCGGGGGCCGGATCGGCTTTCTTT	CASSLMAGAGSAFF	TRBJ1-1	14	TRBV7-3	NA	NA
TGTGCCAGCAGTCTCGGGTCCGGTGGCTATGGCTACACCTTC	CASSLGSGGYGYTF	TRBJ1-2	14	TRBV13	few	NA
TGCGCCAGCAGCCGCCAGCGGGGGTACGAGCAGTACTTC	CASSRQRGYEQYF	TRBJ2-7	13	TRBV4-1	many	TRBD2